This T cell receptor (beta chain) was retrieved from a study of CD8+CD57+ T cells in acquired aplastic anemia. Germline V gives CDR1 WSHSY, CDR2 SAAADI. This CDR3 comprises 15 residues. J was trimmed by 6 bases and V by 2 bases; bases with no gene match: 9. This clonotype was counted a few times. TCR beta VDJ and CDR3 profiling used genomic DNA as template. TCRdb re-analysed the reads in MiXCR, keeping a single row per CDR3 protein. The sample includes about 200,000 distinct CDR3 sequences, about 62% of them seen just once. Previously, flow cytometry had revealed CD8+CD57+ cell expansion in the patients chosen for sequencing. Blood came from patients not yet given any therapy.

This receptor was taken from a human donor with aplastic anemia. Sequenced sample: sorted CD4+, CD8+, or CD8+CD57+ T cells (not recorded which) from PBMCs. The chain uses TRBV10-2 and TRBJ2-7; 8 nucleotides agree with TRBD2. CDR3 DNA: TGCGCCAGCAGTGAGATGCGGGGGGCTCCGAGCGAGCAGTACTTC. Translation gives CASSEMRGAPSEQYF.